The 13 T cell receptor beta chains below were found in one sample sequenced in a study of cytomegalovirus exposure and HLA in healthy donors. The study ran its PCR with 60 Vbeta and 13 Jbeta primers. Clones were read by immunoSEQ multiplex PCR, and TCRdb kept only the in-frame ones, dropping some. The data contain tens of thousands of clones, 72% of them seen just once; the ten biggest clones take up around 9.1%. Sequencing input: PBMCs. The receptors derive from a woman aged 45-60 years in good health and CMV-seronegative.

The rearrangement links TRBV11-1 to TRBJ2-3; D may be TRBD1 (6 bases). From germline, CDR1 is SGHAT and CDR2 FQDESV (reference sequence). Trimming stripped 4 bases from V and 4 bases from J, with 12 bases between. This CDR3 is 14 amino acids long. CDR3 sequence: CASSSQGRSDTQYF. The CDR3 nucleotides read TGTGCCAGCAGCTCCCAGGGGCGTTCAGATACGCAGTATTTT.

The rearrangement joins TRBV7-2 to TRBJ1-1; D gene ambiguous. The CDR3 runs 12 residues. Germline loops: CDR1 SGHTA, CDR2 FQGNSA. Trimming pared 1 base from V and 3 bases from J, leaving 3 bases between. CDR3 sequence: CASSLVYTEAFF. The CDR3 coding sequence is TGTGCCAGCAGCTTAGTATACACTGAAGCTTTCTTT.

The rearrangement links TRBV9 to TRBJ1-2; D is undetermined. The CDR3 has 12 residues. CDR1 and CDR2 from the germline V gene are SGDLS and YYNGEE. Trimming shortened V by 3 bases and J by 8 bases, and 11 bases separated the two germline ends. Here the CDR3 DNA reads TGTGCCAGCAGCGCTTCGGACTTCGGCTACACCTTC. Residues: CASSASDFGYTF.

Here the CDR3 reads CASSQDLDPTVSPLHF. The CDR3 nucleotides are TGTGCCAGCAGCCAAGATCTAGATCCGACGGTTTCACCCCTCCACTTT. V is TRBV14 and J is TRBJ1-6; D gene ambiguous. The CDR3 spans 16 residues. Germline CDR1 reads SGHDN; CDR2 reads FVKESK. Trimming stripped 0 bases from V and 9 bases from J, with 15 bases between.

This clone was detected only a few times. The V gene is TRBV29-1, the J gene TRBJ2-3; D may be TRBD1 (5 bases). Germline CDR1 reads SQVTM; CDR2 reads ANQGSEA. V was shortened by 2 bases and J by 2 bases, with 8 bases between the two germline ends. CDR3 size: 13 residues. CDR3 amino acids: CSVERQNTDTQYF. The CDR3 nucleotides read TGCAGCGTTGAACGACAGAACACAGATACGCAGTATTTT.

V gene TRBV4-3 combines with J gene TRBJ1-1; possible D gene TRBD1, 6 bases. Trimming cost V 7 bases and J 3 bases, with 15 bases left between them. There are 14 residues in the CDR3. Per the germline V gene, CDR1 is LGHNA and CDR2 is YSLEER. The CDR3: CASNRGGRDTEAFF. CDR3 DNA: TGCGCCAGCAACCGTGGGGGCAGGGACACTGAAGCTTTCTTT.

This clone appeared a single time. The germline gene is not matched at one end of the junction; a read error may be the cause. This chain links TRBV7-6 with TRBJ2-3; weak D call: TRBD2 (6 bases). The CDR3 runs to 13 residues. Germline loops: CDR1 SGHVS, CDR2 FNYEAQ. CDR3: CASSFTSKDTQYF. CDR3 in DNA: TGTGCCAGCAGCTTTACTAGCAAAGATACGCAGTATTTT.

This clone has only a few counts. This rearrangement joins TRBV28 to TRBJ2-1; perhaps TRBD2 as D (5 bases). Deletions cut 2 bases from V and 2 bases from J, with 13 bases between. The CDR3 consists of 16 residues. CDR1 is MDHEN and CDR2 is SYDVKM in the germline V gene. Here the CDR3 reads CASSLPGTGAYNEQFF. Here the CDR3 DNA reads TGTGCCAGCAGTTTACCGGGAACCGGGGCCTACAATGAGCAGTTCTTC.

The V gene is TRBV6-5, the J gene TRBJ1-5, with D tentatively TRBD1 (6 bases). V was trimmed by 8 bases and J by 5 bases, leaving 13 bases between them. This CDR3 has 13 residues. Germline loops: CDR1 MNHEY, CDR2 SVGAGI. The CDR3 region is CASRRDIYQPQHF. The CDR3 DNA is TGTGCCAGCCGACGGGACATTTATCAGCCCCAGCATTTT.

J is TRBJ1-6 and V is TRBV28; 9 nucleotides match TRBD1. The V and J ends lost 2 bases and 9 bases, in that order; junction bases with no gene match: 5. The germline V gene encodes CDR1 MDHEN and CDR2 SYDVKM. The CDR3 totals 15 residues. This CDR3 is CASSLGDRDASPLHF. The CDR3 DNA follows: TGTGCCAGCAGTTTAGGGGACAGGGACGCTTCACCCCTCCACTTT.

The chain is built from TRBV6-5 and TRBJ2-7; 12 bases match TRBD1. The CDR3 runs to 14 residues. Germline values: CDR1 MNHEY, CDR2 SVGAGI. V was pared by 4 bases and J by 9 bases, with 7 bases of the junction left unmatched. CDR3 sequence: CASSFGGQGAVQYF. CDR3 sequence (DNA): TGTGCCAGCAGTTTCGGGGGACAGGGGGCTGTGCAGTACTTC.

This sequence joins TRBV5-6 and TRBJ2-7; the D is unclear. Per germline, CDR1 SGHDT and CDR2 YYEEEE. The CDR3 is 13 amino acids. V lost 7 bases, J lost 0 bases, and 11 bases lay in between. DNA for the CDR3: TGTGCCAGCCTTCACCGCAGCTCCTACGAGCAGTACTTC. Translating it yields CASLHRSSYEQYF.

The chain is built from TRBV6-1 and TRBJ2-4; 8 bases fit TRBD1. The germline V gene encodes CDR1 MNHNS and CDR2 SASEGT. V shed 5 bases, J shed 6 bases, and the junction held 3 bases outside the gene matches. The CDR3 has 13 amino acids. Written as DNA, the CDR3 is TGTGCCAGCAGTAGGGGACAGGTAAACATTCAGTACTTC. Translated: CASSRGQVNIQYF.